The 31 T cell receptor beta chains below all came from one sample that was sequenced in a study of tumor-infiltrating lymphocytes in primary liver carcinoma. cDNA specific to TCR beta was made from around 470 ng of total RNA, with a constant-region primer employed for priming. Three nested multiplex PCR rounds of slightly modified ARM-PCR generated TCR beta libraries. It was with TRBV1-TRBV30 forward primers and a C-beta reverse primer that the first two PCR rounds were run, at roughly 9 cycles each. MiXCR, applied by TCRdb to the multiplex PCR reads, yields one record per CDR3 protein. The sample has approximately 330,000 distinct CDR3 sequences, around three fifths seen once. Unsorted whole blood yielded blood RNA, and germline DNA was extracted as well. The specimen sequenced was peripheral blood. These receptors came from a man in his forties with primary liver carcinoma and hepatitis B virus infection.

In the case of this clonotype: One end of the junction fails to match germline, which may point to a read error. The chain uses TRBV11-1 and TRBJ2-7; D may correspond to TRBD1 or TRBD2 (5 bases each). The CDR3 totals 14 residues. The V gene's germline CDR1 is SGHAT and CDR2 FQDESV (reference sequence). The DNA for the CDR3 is TGTGTCAGCATTTTCAGAGGGGTGCGGTACGAGCAGTACTTC. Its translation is CVSIFRGVRYEQYF.

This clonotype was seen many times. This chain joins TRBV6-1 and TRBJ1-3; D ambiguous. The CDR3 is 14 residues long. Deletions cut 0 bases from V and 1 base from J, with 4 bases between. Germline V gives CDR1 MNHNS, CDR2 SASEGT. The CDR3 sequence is CASSEAGSGNTIYF. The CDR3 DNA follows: TGTGCCAGCAGTGAAGCAGGGTCTGGAAACACCATATATTTT.

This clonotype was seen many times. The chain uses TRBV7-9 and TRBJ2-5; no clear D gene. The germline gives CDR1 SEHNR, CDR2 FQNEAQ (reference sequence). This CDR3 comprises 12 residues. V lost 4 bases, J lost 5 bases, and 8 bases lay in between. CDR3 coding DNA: TGTGCCAGCAGCTCGACTTGGGAGACCCAGTACTTC. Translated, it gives CASSSTWETQYF.

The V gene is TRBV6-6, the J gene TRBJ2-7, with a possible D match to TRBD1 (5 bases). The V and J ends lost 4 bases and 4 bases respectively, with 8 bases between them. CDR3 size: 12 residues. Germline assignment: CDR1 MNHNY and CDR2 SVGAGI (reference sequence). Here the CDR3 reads CASSSDRYEQYF. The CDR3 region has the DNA TGTGCCAGCAGTTCAGACAGATACGAGCAGTACTTC.

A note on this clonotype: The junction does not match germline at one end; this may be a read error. This CDR3 is CASSFHKVDNSYNF. CDR3 DNA: TGTGCCAGCAGTTTTCATAAGGTGGATAACTCTTATAACTTC. The genes are TRBV12-3 or TRBV12-4 and TRBJ2-1; D is undetermined. The CDR3 is 14 amino acids.

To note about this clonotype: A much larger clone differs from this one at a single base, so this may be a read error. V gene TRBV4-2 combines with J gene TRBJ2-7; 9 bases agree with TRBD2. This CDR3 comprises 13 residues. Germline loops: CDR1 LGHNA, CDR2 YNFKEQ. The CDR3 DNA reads TGCCCCAGCAGCGGGCGGGAGGGCTACGAGCAGTACTTC. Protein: CPSSGREGYEQYF.

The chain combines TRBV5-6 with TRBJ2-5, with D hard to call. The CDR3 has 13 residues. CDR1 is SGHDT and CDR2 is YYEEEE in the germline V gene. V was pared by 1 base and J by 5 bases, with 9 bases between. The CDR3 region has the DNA TGTGCCAGCAGCTTGATGGAAGGGGAGACCCAGTACTTC. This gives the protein CASSLMEGETQYF.

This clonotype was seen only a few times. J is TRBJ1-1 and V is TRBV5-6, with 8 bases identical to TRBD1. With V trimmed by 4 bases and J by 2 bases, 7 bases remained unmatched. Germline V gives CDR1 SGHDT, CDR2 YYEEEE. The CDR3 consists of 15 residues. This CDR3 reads CASSVAGTGNTEAFF. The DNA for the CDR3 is TGTGCCAGCAGCGTAGCCGGGACAGGTAACACTGAAGCTTTCTTT.

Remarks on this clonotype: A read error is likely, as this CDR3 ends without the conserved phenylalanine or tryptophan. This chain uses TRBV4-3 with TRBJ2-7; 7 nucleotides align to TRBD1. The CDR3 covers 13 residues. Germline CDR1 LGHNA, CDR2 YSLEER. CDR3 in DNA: TGCGCCAGCAGCCGGGAGACAGGGTACGAACAGTACATC. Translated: CASSRETGYEQYI.

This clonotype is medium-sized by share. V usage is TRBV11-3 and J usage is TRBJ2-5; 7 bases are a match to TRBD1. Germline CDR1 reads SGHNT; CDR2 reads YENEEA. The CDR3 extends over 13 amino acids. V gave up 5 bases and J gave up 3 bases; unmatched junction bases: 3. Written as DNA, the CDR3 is TGTGCCAGCAGCCCGGGGACAGAAGAGACCCAGTACTTC. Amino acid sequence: CASSPGTEETQYF. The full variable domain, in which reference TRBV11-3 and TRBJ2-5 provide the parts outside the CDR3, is EAGVVQSPRYKIIEKKQPVAFWCNPISGHNTLYWYLQNLGQGPELLIRYENEEAVDDSQLPKDRFSAERLKGVDSTLKIQPAELGDSAVYLCASSPGTEETQYFGPGTRLLVL.

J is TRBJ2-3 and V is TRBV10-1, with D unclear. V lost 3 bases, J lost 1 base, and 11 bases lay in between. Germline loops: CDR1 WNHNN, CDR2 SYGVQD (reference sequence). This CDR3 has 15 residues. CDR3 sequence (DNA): TGCGCCAGCAGTGAATCCGGAGTACGCACAGATACGCAGTATTTT. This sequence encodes CASSESGVRTDTQYF.

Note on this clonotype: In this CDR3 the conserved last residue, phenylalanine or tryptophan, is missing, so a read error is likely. CDR3 in amino acids: CASIIGGRNTGELFL. The CDR3 coding sequence is TGTGCCAGCATCATCGGGGGGAGGAACACAGGGGAGCTGTTTTTA. The chain has TRBV11-2 and TRBJ2-2; 7 nucleotides line up with TRBD2. CDR3 length equals 15 residues. Germline V gene lookup returns CDR1 SGHAT and CDR2 FQNNGV.

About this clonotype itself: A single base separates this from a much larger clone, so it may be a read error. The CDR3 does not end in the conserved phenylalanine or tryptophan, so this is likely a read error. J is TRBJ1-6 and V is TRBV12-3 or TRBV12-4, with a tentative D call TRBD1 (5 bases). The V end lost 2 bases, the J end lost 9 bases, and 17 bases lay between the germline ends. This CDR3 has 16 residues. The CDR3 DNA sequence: TGTGCCAGCAGTTTAACTTCAGGGAGCGGAGTTTCACCCCTCCACATT. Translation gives CASSLTSGSGVSPLHI.

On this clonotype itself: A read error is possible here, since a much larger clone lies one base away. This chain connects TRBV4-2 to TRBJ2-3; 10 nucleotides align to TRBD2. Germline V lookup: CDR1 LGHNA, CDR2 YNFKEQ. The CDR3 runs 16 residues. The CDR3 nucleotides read TGTGCCAGCAACCAAGATTTAACTAGCGGGATTGATACGCAGTATTTT. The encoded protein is CASNQDLTSGIDTQYF.

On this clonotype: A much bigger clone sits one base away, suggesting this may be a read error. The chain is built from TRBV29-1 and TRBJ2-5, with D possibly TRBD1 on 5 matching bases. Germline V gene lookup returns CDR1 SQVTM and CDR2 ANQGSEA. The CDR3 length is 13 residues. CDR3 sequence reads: CRVVAGYGETQYF. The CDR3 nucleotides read TGCAGGGTTGTTGCAGGGTATGGGGAGACCCAGTACTTC. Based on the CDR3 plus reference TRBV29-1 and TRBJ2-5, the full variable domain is SAVISQKPSRDICQRGTSLTIQCQVDSQVTMMFWYRQQPGQSLTLIATANQGSEATYESGFVIDKFPISRPNLTFSTLTVSNMSPEDSSIYLCRVVAGYGETQYFGPGTRLLVL.

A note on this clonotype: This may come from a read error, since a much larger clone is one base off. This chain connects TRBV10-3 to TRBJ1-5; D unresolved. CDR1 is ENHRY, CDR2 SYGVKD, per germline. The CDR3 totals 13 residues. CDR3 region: CSISEEDDQPQHF. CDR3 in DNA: TGTTCCATCAGTGAGGAGGACGATCAGCCCCAGCATTTT.

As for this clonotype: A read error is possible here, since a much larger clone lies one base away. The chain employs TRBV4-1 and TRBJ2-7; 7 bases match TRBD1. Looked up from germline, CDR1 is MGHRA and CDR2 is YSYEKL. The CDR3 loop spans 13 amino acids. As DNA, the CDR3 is TGCGCCAGCAGCAGAGGGACAGAATACGAGAAGTACTTC. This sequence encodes CASSRGTEYEKYF.

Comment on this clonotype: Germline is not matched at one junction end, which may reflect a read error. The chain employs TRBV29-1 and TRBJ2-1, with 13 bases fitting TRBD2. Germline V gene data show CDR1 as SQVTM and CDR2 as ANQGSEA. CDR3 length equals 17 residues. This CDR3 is CSVRLAGGYTAYNEQLF. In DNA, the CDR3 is TGCAGCGTCAGACTAGCGGGAGGTTACACGGCCTACAATGAGCAGCTCTTC.

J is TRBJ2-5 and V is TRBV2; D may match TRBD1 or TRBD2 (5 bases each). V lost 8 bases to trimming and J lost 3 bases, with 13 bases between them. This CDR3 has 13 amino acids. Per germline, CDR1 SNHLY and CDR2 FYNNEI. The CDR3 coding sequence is TGTGCCAGCTCCTCTCGGGGCAAAGAGACCCAGTACTTC. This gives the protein CASSSRGKETQYF.

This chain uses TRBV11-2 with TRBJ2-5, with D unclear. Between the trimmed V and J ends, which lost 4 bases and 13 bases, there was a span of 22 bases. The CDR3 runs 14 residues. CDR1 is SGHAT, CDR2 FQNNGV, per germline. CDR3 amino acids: CASSSDGPQETWYF. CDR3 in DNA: TGTGCCAGCAGCTCGGACGGTCCACAAGAGACCTGGTACTTC.

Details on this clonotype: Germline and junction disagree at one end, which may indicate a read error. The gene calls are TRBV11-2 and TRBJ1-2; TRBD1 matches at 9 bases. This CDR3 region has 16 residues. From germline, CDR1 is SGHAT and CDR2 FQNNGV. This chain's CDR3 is CTSSLTGQGGVLGYTF. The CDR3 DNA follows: TGTACCAGCAGCTTAACGGGACAGGGCGGTGTTCTGGGCTACACCTTC.

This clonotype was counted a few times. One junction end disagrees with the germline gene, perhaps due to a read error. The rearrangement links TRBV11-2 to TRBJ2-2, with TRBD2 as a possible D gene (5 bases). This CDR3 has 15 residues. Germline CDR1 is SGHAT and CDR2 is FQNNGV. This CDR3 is CASSPLGRNTGELLF. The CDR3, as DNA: TGTGCCAGCAGCCCGCTGGGCCGAAACACCGGGGAGCTGCTTTTT. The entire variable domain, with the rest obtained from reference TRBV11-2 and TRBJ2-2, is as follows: EAGVAQSPRYKIIEKRQSVAFWCNPISGHATLYWYQQILGQGPKLLIQFQNNGVVDDSQLPKDRFSAERLKGVDSTLKIQPAKLEDSAVYLCASSPLGRNTGELLFGEGSRLTVL.

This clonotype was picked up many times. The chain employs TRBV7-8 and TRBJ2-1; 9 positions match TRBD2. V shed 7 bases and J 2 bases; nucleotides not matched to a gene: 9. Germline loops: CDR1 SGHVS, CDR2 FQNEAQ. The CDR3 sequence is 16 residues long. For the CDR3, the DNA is TGTGCCAGCACCAAACGCGGGACTAGCACCTACAATGAGCAGTTCTTC. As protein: CASTKRGTSTYNEQFF.

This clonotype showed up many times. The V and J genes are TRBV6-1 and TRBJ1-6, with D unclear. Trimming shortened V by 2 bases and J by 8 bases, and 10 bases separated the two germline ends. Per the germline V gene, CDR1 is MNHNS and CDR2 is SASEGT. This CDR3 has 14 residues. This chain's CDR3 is CASSERPFDSPLHF. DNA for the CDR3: TGTGCCAGCAGTGAACGGCCCTTCGATTCACCCCTCCACTTT.

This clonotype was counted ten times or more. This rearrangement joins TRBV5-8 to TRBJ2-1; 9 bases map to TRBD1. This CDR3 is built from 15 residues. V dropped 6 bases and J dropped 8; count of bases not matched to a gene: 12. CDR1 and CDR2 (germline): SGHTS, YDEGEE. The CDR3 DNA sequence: TGTGCCAGCACCCCTGGGGGACAGGGAAGGGATGAGCAGTTCTTC. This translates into CASTPGGQGRDEQFF.

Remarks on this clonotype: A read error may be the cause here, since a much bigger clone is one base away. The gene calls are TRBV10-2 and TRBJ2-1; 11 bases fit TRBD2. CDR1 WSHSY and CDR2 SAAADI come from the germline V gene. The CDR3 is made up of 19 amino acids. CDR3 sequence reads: CASGELAGGLPSSYNEQFF. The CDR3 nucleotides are TGCGCCAGCGGTGAGCTAGCGGGAGGCCTACCTAGCTCCTACAATGAGCAGTTCTTC.

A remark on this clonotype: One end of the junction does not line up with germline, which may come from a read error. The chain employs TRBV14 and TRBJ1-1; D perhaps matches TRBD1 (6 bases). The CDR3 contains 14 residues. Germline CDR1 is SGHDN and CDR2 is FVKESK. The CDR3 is CASSQYARGSETFF. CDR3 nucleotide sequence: TGTGCCAGCAGCCAATATGCCAGGGGAAGTGAAACTTTCTTT.

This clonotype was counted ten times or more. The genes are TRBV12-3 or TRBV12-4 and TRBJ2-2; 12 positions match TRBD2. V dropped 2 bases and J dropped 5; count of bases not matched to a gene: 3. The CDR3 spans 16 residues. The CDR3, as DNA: TGTGCCAGCAGTTTACGGCTAGCGGGAGGGACCGGGGAGCTGTTTTTT. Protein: CASSLRLAGGTGELFF.

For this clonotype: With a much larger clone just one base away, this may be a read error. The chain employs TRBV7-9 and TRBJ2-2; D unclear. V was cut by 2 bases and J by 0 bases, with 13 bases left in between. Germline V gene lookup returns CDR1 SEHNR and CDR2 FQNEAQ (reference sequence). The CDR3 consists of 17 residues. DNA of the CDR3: TGTGCCAGCAGCTTACACGAACGGGTAGCGAACACCGGGGAGCTGTTTTTT. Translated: CASSLHERVANTGELFF.

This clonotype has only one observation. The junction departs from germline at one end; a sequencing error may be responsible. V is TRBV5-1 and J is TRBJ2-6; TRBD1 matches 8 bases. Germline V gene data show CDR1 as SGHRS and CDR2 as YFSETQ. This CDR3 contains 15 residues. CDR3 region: CASRTQGAGANVPSF. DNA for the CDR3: TGCGCCAGCAGAACCCAGGGGGCTGGGGCCAACGTCCCGAGTTTC.

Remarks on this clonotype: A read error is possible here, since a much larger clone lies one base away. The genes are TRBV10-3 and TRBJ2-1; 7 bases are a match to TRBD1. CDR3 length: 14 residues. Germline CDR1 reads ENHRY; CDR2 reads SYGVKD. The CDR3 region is CVIRAAPGGNEQFF. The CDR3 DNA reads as TGTGTCATCCGGGCGGCTCCAGGGGGCAATGAGCAGTTCTTC.